This TCR beta chain was recovered during a study of cytomegalovirus exposure and HLA in healthy donors. PCR primers comprised 60 Vbeta and 13 Jbeta primers. Method: immunoSEQ multiplex PCR; TCRdb's copy keeps in-frame clones and lacks some. The table records about 180,000 clones, around 80% of them present only once. V was clipped by 3 bases and J by 1 base; unmatched bases: 3. Germline V gives CDR1 SGHRS, CDR2 YFSETQ. This CDR3 spans 14 amino acids. This chain connects TRBV5-1 to TRBJ2-5, with 7 bases lining up with TRBD1. Sequenced material: PBMCs. The sequence derives from a woman in her fifties or sixties in good health and CMV-seropositive. Written as DNA, the CDR3 is TGCGCCAGCAGCTCGGGACAGATCCAAGAGACCCAGTACTTC. Protein product: CASSSGQIQETQYF.